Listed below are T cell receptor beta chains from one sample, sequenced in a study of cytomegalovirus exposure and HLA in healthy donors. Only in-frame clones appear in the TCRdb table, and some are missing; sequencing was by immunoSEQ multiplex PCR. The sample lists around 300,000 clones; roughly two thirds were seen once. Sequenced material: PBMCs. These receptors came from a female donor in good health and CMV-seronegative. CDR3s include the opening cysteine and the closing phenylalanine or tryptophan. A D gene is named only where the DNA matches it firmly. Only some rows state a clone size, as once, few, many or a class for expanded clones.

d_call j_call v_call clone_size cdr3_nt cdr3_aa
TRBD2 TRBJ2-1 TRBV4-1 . TGCGCCAGCAGCCAAGGACCCGGGAGGGCCAATGAGCAGTTCTTC CASSQGPGRANEQFF
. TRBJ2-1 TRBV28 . TGTGCCAGCAGTCCCCGTCGTGATCAGACAAGTTACAATGAGCAGTTCTTC CASSPRRDQTSYNEQFF
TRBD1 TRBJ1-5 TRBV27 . TGTGCCAGCAGTCTGACAGGGGGCCATCAGCCCCAGCATTTT CASSLTGGHQPQHF
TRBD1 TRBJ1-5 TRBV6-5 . TGTGCCAGCAGTTACTCAGGGGGCGATCAGCCCCAGCATTTT CASSYSGGDQPQHF
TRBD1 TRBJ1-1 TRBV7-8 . TGTGCCAGCAAATCACAGGGGATGGGGTCTGAAGCTTTCTTT CASKSQGMGSEAFF
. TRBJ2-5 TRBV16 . TGTGCCAGCAGCCAAGAGGACTCCTCGGGGACCCAGTACTTC CASSQEDSSGTQYF
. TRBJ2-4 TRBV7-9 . TGTGCCAGCAGCCAGGCGGCAGGGGCCAAAAACATTCAGTACTTC CASSQAAGAKNIQYF
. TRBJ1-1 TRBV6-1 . TGTGCCAGCAGTGATCAAAGGTGGTCTGCGACAGGCCGCTACACTGAAGCTTTCTTT CASSDQRWSATGRYTEAFF
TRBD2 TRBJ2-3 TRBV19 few TGTGCCAGTAGTGCCAGCGGGAGGGCCACCGCCCCCCCAGATACGCAGTATTTT CASSASGRATAPPDTQYF
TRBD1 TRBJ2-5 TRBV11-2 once TGTGCCAGCAGCTTTGGGACCTGGGACAGGTTATGGGAAGAGACCCAGTACTTC CASSFGTWDRLWEETQYF
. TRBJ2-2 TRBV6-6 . TGTGCCAGCAGAGGTACGGGGAACACCGGGGAGCTGTTTTTT CASRGTGNTGELFF
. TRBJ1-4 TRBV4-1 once TGCGCCAGCAGACAGTATTCTAATGAAAAACTGTTTTTT CASRQYSNEKLFF
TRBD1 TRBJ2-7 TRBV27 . TGTGCCAGCAGTTGGGCCGGGACAGGGGGTCACGAGCAGTACTTC CASSWAGTGGHEQYF
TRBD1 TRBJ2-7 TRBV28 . TGTGCCAGCAGTATGGACAGGGTCTACGAGCAGTACTTC CASSMDRVYEQYF
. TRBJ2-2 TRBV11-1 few TGTGCCAGCAGCTTATTTAGGAGTTCCGGGGAGCTGTTTTTT CASSLFRSSGELFF
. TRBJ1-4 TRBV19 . TGTGCCAGTAGTAGGGGGGACGGGAATAATGAAAAACTGTTTTTT CASSRGDGNNEKLFF
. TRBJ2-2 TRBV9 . TGTGCCAGCAGCGTGAGCGGGCATAACACCGGGGAGCTGTTTTTT CASSVSGHNTGELFF
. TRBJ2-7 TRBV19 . TGTGCCAGTAGAGCAGGGGCAGGGGCCTACGAGCAGTACTTC CASRAGAGAYEQYF
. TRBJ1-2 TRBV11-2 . TGTGCCAGCAGACCCGTCGGAGGGGTTGGCTACACCTTC CASRPVGGVGYTF
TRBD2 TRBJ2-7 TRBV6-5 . TGTGCCAGCAGTTACCCGCCCGGGCTAGCGGGAGGGGTGCAGTACTTC CASSYPPGLAGGVQYF
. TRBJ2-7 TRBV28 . TGTGCCAGCAGTTTAACGGGGTTAAATTCCTACGAGCAGTACTTC CASSLTGLNSYEQYF
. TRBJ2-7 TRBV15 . TGTGCCACCAGCAGAGATCTGGCTAGCTTTGCCTACGAGCAGTACTTC CATSRDLASFAYEQYF
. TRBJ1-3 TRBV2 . TGTGCCAGCAGTGAACCTGCCAGGGTATTTGGAAACACCATATATTTT CASSEPARVFGNTIYF
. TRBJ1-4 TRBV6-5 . TGTGCCAGCAGTCGGGGGGGGGTTTCTAATGAAAAACTGTTTTTT CASSRGGVSNEKLFF
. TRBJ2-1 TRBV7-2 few TGTGCCAGCAGCTTACAGCGAGCCTACAATGAGCAGTTCTTC CASSLQRAYNEQFF
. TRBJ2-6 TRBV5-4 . TGTGCCAGCAGCTTCAGGGTCCCCGGGGCCAACGTCCTGACTTTC CASSFRVPGANVLTF
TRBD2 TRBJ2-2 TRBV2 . TGTGCCAGCAGAGACGGGACTAGCGGGAACACCGGGGAGCTGTTTTTT CASRDGTSGNTGELFF
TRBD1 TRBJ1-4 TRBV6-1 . TGTGCCAGCAGTGAAAAGGGACAGACTAATGAAAAACTGTTTTTT CASSEKGQTNEKLFF
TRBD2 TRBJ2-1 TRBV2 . TGTGCCAGCAGTGTCGGACTAGCGGGTTGGAATGAGCAGTTCTTC CASSVGLAGWNEQFF
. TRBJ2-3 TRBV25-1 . TGTGCCAGCAGTCCGAGGGAGCTCTTCACAGATACGCAGTATTTT CASSPRELFTDTQYF
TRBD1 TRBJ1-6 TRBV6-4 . TGTGCCAGCAGTGGACAGGGGGGCTCACCCCTCCACTTT CASSGQGGSPLHF
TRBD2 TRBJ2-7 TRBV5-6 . TGTGCCAGCAGCCCTGCTAGCGGTTCCTACGAGCAGTACTTC CASSPASGSYEQYF
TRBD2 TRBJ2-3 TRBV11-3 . TGTGCCAGCAGCCTCAGGCTAGCGGGCTTACTGCAGTATTTT CASSLRLAGLLQYF
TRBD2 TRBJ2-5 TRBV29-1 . TGCAGCGTTGAAGGAAGGACTAGCGGGATCCAAGAGACCCAGTACTTC CSVEGRTSGIQETQYF
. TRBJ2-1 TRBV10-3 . TGTGCCATCAGTGAGTCCAGACTCCAGAGGGATGAGCAGTTCTTC CAISESRLQRDEQFF
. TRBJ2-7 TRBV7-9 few TGTGCCAGCAGCTCGACATCCTCCTACGAGCAGTACTTC CASSSTSSYEQYF
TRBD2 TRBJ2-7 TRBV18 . TGTGCCAGCTCACCACTGAGGGTAGCGGGGACGAGCGAGCAGTACTTC CASSPLRVAGTSEQYF
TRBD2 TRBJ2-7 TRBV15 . TGTGCCACCAGCAGGGGGGACTACAGAACCTACGAGCAGTACTTC CATSRGDYRTYEQYF
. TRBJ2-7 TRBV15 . TGTGCCACCAGCTTCCGTGGGGCAGGCTACGAGCAGTACTTC CATSFRGAGYEQYF
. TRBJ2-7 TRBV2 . TGTGCCAGCAGTGGATGGGGGGCCTACGAGCAGTACTTC CASSGWGAYEQYF
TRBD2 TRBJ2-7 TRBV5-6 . TGTGCCAGCAGCCCCGATAGCGGGAGAGGGGTCTACGAGCAGTACTTC CASSPDSGRGVYEQYF
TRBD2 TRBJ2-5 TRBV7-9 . TGTGCCAGCAGCCCGAACGGGGGGAACCAAGAGACCCAGTACTTC CASSPNGGNQETQYF
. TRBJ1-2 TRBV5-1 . TGCGCCAGCAGCAAAGAAGGCGCGGTTTACTACACCTTC CASSKEGAVYYTF
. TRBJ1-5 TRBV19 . TGTGCCAGTAGTCCCCGCAGCGGGGGACATAAAGGCAATCAGCCCCAGCATTTT CASSPRSGGHKGNQPQHF
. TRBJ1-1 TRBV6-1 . TGTGCCAGCAGACTACAGGGGAACACTGAAGCTTTCTTT CASRLQGNTEAFF
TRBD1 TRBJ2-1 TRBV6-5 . TGTGCCAGCAGTTGGACAGGGTTCGCCTACAATGAGCAGTTCTTC CASSWTGFAYNEQFF
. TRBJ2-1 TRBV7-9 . TGTGCCAGCAGCTTATACGAAAAAGCGTGGGAGCAGTTCTTC CASSLYEKAWEQFF
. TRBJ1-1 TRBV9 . TGTGCCAGCAGCGTGCTGGGCAGGGAAGGCGCTGAAGCTTTCTTT CASSVLGREGAEAFF
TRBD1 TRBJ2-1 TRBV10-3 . TGTGCCATCACCGGACAGGGCAATGAGCAGTTCTTC CAITGQGNEQFF
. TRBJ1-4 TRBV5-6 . TGTGCCAGCAGCTTACCGACGGGTGAAAAACTGTTTTTT CASSLPTGEKLFF
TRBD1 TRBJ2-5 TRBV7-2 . TGTGCCAGCAGCCTACAGGGGGCCGTGGGCCAGTACTTC CASSLQGAVGQYF